The TCR beta chain under discussion was sequenced for a study of blood T cell repertoires in COVID-19. Across the study: The cDNA or gDNA used as material had been derived from T cells, B-cell-depleted T cells, or PBMCs.

This CDR3 has 15 residues. Germline V gene sequence: CDR1 SNHLY, CDR2 FYNNEI. Trimming shortened V by 8 bases and J by 1 base, and 17 bases separated the two germline ends. Some clones are missing from TCRdb's copy, which holds only in-frame ones; the method was immunoSEQ multiplex PCR. The sample consists of 200,000 to 250,000 clones, roughly 88% of them appearing once. The sample was peripheral blood. This clonotype was obtained from a man aged 18 to 29 with active or convalescent COVID-19. The chain employs TRBV2 and TRBJ1-1, with D possibly TRBD1 on 5 matching bases. Here the CDR3 DNA reads TGTGCCAGCTCGACGGAGGGGCAGCGGAACACTGAAGCTTTCTTT. Its protein product is CASSTEGQRNTEAFF.